This is a list of T cell receptor beta chains from one sample in a study of T cells after yellow fever vaccination. Each CDR3 protein is one row after TCRdb ran MiXCR on the 5' RACE reads. This sample has hundreds of thousands of distinct CDR3 sequences, with roughly 10% found just once. The specimen was PBMCs, collected on the day of the first yellow fever vaccination. The receptors derive from a man in his late teens or twenties who received the YFV17D yellow fever vaccine. CDR3s include the opening cysteine and the closing phenylalanine or tryptophan. Each record gives: J gene, D gene, V gene, clone size, CDR3 DNA, CDR3 protein. The D gene is left open where the match is weak. Expanded clones get a size class; other rows say once, few or many, or leave the size out.

J gene: TRBJ2-2
D gene: .
V gene: TRBV11-2
clone size: .
CDR3 DNA: TGTGCCAGCAGGTCGTGGTCGGGGGCGCTTAACACCGGGGAGCTGTTTTTT
CDR3 protein: CASRSWSGALNTGELFF

J gene: TRBJ2-7
D gene: TRBD1
V gene: TRBV5-1
clone size: many
CDR3 DNA: TGCGCCAGCAGCTTGGTACAGGGGGCTCACGAGCAGTACTTC
CDR3 protein: CASSLVQGAHEQYF

J gene: TRBJ1-1
D gene: .
V gene: TRBV9
clone size: .
CDR3 DNA: TGTGCCAGCAGCGCCATTAGCAGCTATGAAGCTTTCTTT
CDR3 protein: CASSAISSYEAFF

J gene: TRBJ1-4
D gene: .
V gene: TRBV28
clone size: few
CDR3 DNA: TGTGCCAGCTCCCTGATAAGGGCTAATGAAAAACTGTTTTTT
CDR3 protein: CASSLIRANEKLFF

J gene: TRBJ1-2
D gene: .
V gene: TRBV30
clone size: .
CDR3 DNA: TGTGCCTGGAGTCTGACAATTTATGGCTACACCTTC
CDR3 protein: CAWSLTIYGYTF

J gene: TRBJ2-6
D gene: .
V gene: TRBV28
clone size: few
CDR3 DNA: TGTGCCAGCAGTAAACTATCCTTGGGGGGGGCCAACGTCCTGACTTTC
CDR3 protein: CASSKLSLGGANVLTF

J gene: TRBJ2-3
D gene: .
V gene: TRBV7-9
clone size: .
CDR3 DNA: TGTGCCAGCAGCTCGGATCATGATACGCAGTATTTT
CDR3 protein: CASSSDHDTQYF

J gene: TRBJ2-7
D gene: TRBD1
V gene: TRBV6-1
clone size: .
CDR3 DNA: TGTGCCAGCAGGGCTCCGGGACAGGGGACCTCCTACGAGCAGTACTTC
CDR3 protein: CASRAPGQGTSYEQYF

J gene: TRBJ2-7
D gene: .
V gene: TRBV20-1
clone size: .
CDR3 DNA: TGCAGTGCCCCCGGAGCGGTAGCAGGCGAGCAGTACTTC
CDR3 protein: CSAPGAVAGEQYF

J gene: TRBJ2-2
D gene: .
V gene: TRBV7-2
clone size: .
CDR3 DNA: TGTGCCAGCAGCTTGGGACCATCGAGCGGGGAGCTGTTTTTT
CDR3 protein: CASSLGPSSGELFF

J gene: TRBJ2-3
D gene: .
V gene: TRBV12-3/TRBV12-4
clone size: .
CDR3 DNA: TGTGCCAGCAGGCAGACCGTTAGCACAGATACGCAGTATTTT
CDR3 protein: CASRQTVSTDTQYF

J gene: TRBJ2-2
D gene: TRBD1
V gene: TRBV12-3/TRBV12-4
clone size: .
CDR3 DNA: TGTGCCAGCAGTCCCAACAGGGGGCGCACCGGGGAGCTGTTTTTT
CDR3 protein: CASSPNRGRTGELFF

J gene: TRBJ2-5
D gene: TRBD1
V gene: TRBV7-2
clone size: .
CDR3 DNA: TGTGCCAGCAGCTTAGGGCGACAGGGTAAAGAGACCCAGTACTTC
CDR3 protein: CASSLGRQGKETQYF

J gene: TRBJ2-1
D gene: .
V gene: TRBV9
clone size: many
CDR3 DNA: TGTGCCAGCACCAGAGGGGGGAGCTCCTACAATGAGCAGTTCTTC
CDR3 protein: CASTRGGSSYNEQFF

J gene: TRBJ2-5
D gene: .
V gene: TRBV4-3
clone size: few
CDR3 DNA: TGCGCCAGCAGCCAGGGGTTCTGGGATACTCAAGAGACCCAGTACTTC
CDR3 protein: CASSQGFWDTQETQYF

J gene: TRBJ1-2
D gene: .
V gene: TRBV5-8
clone size: few
CDR3 DNA: TGTGCCAGCGAACCCCGGACGGCCAACTATGGCTACACCTTC
CDR3 protein: CASEPRTANYGYTF

J gene: TRBJ2-5
D gene: TRBD1
V gene: TRBV7-2
clone size: .
CDR3 DNA: TGTGCCAGCAGAAATACAGGGGGCGGAGAGACCCAGTACTTC
CDR3 protein: CASRNTGGGETQYF

J gene: TRBJ2-7
D gene: TRBD2
V gene: TRBV7-8
clone size: .
CDR3 DNA: TGTGCCAGCAGCCGGGGGGGGGACGAGCAGTACTTC
CDR3 protein: CASSRGGDEQYF

J gene: TRBJ1-5
D gene: .
V gene: TRBV7-9
clone size: .
CDR3 DNA: TGTGCCAGCAGCGAATATGGACCCAGCAATCAGCCCCAGCATTTT
CDR3 protein: CASSEYGPSNQPQHF

J gene: TRBJ2-2
D gene: .
V gene: TRBV4-1
clone size: .
CDR3 DNA: TGCGCCAGCAGCTTATTGCCCCCCACCGGGGAGCTGTTTTTT
CDR3 protein: CASSLLPPTGELFF

J gene: TRBJ2-1
D gene: .
V gene: TRBV7-9
clone size: few
CDR3 DNA: TGTGCCCTCCAGGCAGGTAGCTCCTACAATGAGCAGTTCTTC
CDR3 protein: CALQAGSSYNEQFF

J gene: TRBJ2-3
D gene: TRBD1
V gene: TRBV18
clone size: many
CDR3 DNA: TGTGCCAGCTTCCAGGGGGCGATGAGCACAGATACGCAGTATTTT
CDR3 protein: CASFQGAMSTDTQYF

J gene: TRBJ2-1
D gene: TRBD1
V gene: TRBV7-2
clone size: few
CDR3 DNA: TGTGCCAGCAGCCCTAAGGGGGCCCTGAGGTACAATGAGCAGTTCTTC
CDR3 protein: CASSPKGALRYNEQFF

J gene: TRBJ2-1
D gene: .
V gene: TRBV6-2/TRBV6-3
clone size: .
CDR3 DNA: TGTGCCAGCAGTTATACATCCGACAATGAGCAGTTCTTC
CDR3 protein: CASSYTSDNEQFF

J gene: TRBJ2-3
D gene: .
V gene: TRBV12-3/TRBV12-4
clone size: few
CDR3 DNA: TGTGCCAGCAGTTTAAATGCTGGGGGAGATACGCAGTATTTT
CDR3 protein: CASSLNAGGDTQYF

J gene: TRBJ1-5
D gene: .
V gene: TRBV5-1
clone size: few
CDR3 DNA: TGCGCCAGCAGCTTTCGAGGGGATATCAATCAGCCCCAGCATTTT
CDR3 protein: CASSFRGDINQPQHF

J gene: TRBJ2-1
D gene: .
V gene: TRBV5-1
clone size: .
CDR3 DNA: TGCGCCAGCAGCTTGGCCACCTCCTACAATGAGCAGTTCTTC
CDR3 protein: CASSLATSYNEQFF

J gene: TRBJ2-7
D gene: TRBD1
V gene: TRBV6-2/TRBV6-3
clone size: .
CDR3 DNA: TGTGCCAGCCAGACAGGGGCAGGCGGGCAGTACTTC
CDR3 protein: CASQTGAGGQYF

J gene: TRBJ2-7
D gene: .
V gene: TRBV6-1
clone size: few
CDR3 DNA: TGTGCCAGCAGTACGACCGGGACAACCTACGAGCAGTACTTC
CDR3 protein: CASSTTGTTYEQYF

J gene: TRBJ2-4
D gene: .
V gene: TRBV4-2
clone size: .
CDR3 DNA: TGTGCCAGCAGCCAAGTCGCGGATTTAGCCAAAAACATTCAGTACTTC
CDR3 protein: CASSQVADLAKNIQYF

J gene: TRBJ2-5
D gene: .
V gene: TRBV18
clone size: .
CDR3 DNA: TGTGCCAGCTCACCACCGGGGACACCGCAAGAGACCCAGTACTTC
CDR3 protein: CASSPPGTPQETQYF

J gene: TRBJ2-7
D gene: .
V gene: TRBV20-1
clone size: .
CDR3 DNA: TGCAGTGCGCTTCGCACGCTAGTCCTCACCGAGCAGTACTTC
CDR3 protein: CSALRTLVLTEQYF

J gene: TRBJ2-3
D gene: TRBD1
V gene: TRBV18
clone size: few
CDR3 DNA: TGTGCCAGCTCACCTGATGTTACAGGGGGCGCAGATACGCAGTATTTT
CDR3 protein: CASSPDVTGGADTQYF

J gene: TRBJ1-4
D gene: TRBD1
V gene: TRBV4-3
clone size: .
CDR3 DNA: TGCGCCAGCAGCCAAGCGAACAGGGGGAACGAAAAACTGTTTTTT
CDR3 protein: CASSQANRGNEKLFF

J gene: TRBJ1-1
D gene: TRBD1
V gene: TRBV12-3/TRBV12-4
clone size: .
CDR3 DNA: TGTGCCAGCAGTTTTGCCCCAGGGGGCATCACTGAAGCTTTCTTT
CDR3 protein: CASSFAPGGITEAFF

J gene: TRBJ2-3
D gene: TRBD2
V gene: TRBV3-1
clone size: few
CDR3 DNA: TGTGCCAGCAGCCAAGCCTGGACTGGGGGGGACCACACAGATACGCAGTATTTT
CDR3 protein: CASSQAWTGGDHTDTQYF

J gene: TRBJ1-5
D gene: .
V gene: TRBV10-3
clone size: .
CDR3 DNA: TGTGCCATCAGTGCCGCGGAGAGCAATCAGCCCCAGCATTTT
CDR3 protein: CAISAAESNQPQHF

J gene: TRBJ2-7
D gene: TRBD1
V gene: TRBV7-9
clone size: .
CDR3 DNA: TGTGCCAGCAGCCCAAGAGGACAGGCCTCCTACGAGCAGTACTTC
CDR3 protein: CASSPRGQASYEQYF

J gene: TRBJ1-4
D gene: .
V gene: TRBV6-5
clone size: many
CDR3 DNA: TGTGCCAGCAGCTTACTTTTAGGATCAAAACGTGAAAAACTGTTTTTT
CDR3 protein: CASSLLLGSKREKLFF

J gene: TRBJ2-5
D gene: .
V gene: TRBV11-2
clone size: few
CDR3 DNA: TGTGCCAGCAGCTTATTCGCCCAAGAAGAGACCCAGTACTTC
CDR3 protein: CASSLFAQEETQYF

J gene: TRBJ2-7
D gene: TRBD2
V gene: TRBV20-1
clone size: few
CDR3 DNA: TGCAGTGCAAAGGCTCCTAGCGGGTCCCCCTACGAGCAGTACTTC
CDR3 protein: CSAKAPSGSPYEQYF

J gene: TRBJ2-1
D gene: .
V gene: TRBV9
clone size: .
CDR3 DNA: TGTGCCAGCAGCGTAGGGGTCCTAGCGATTTACAATGAGCAGTTCTTC
CDR3 protein: CASSVGVLAIYNEQFF

J gene: TRBJ1-1
D gene: .
V gene: TRBV5-1
clone size: .
CDR3 DNA: TGCGCCAGCAGCTCCCGGGAGGGGATTTACACTGAAGCTTTCTTT
CDR3 protein: CASSSREGIYTEAFF

J gene: TRBJ1-1
D gene: .
V gene: TRBV6-2/TRBV6-3
clone size: .
CDR3 DNA: TGTGCCAGCAGTTCCGGGTCTAATTTTGAAGCTTTCTTT
CDR3 protein: CASSSGSNFEAFF

J gene: TRBJ2-1
D gene: TRBD1
V gene: TRBV4-3
clone size: few
CDR3 DNA: TGCGCCAGCAGCCAGACGACAGGGGTAACTGATGAGCAGTTCTTC
CDR3 protein: CASSQTTGVTDEQFF

J gene: TRBJ2-3
D gene: TRBD1
V gene: TRBV10-3
clone size: few
CDR3 DNA: TGTGCCATCAAGGGCAGGGGGACAGATACGCAGTATTTT
CDR3 protein: CAIKGRGTDTQYF

J gene: TRBJ2-2
D gene: .
V gene: TRBV15
clone size: .
CDR3 DNA: TGTGCCACCAGCAGAGCCCAGGACACCGGGGAGCTGTTTTTT
CDR3 protein: CATSRAQDTGELFF

J gene: TRBJ1-4
D gene: .
V gene: TRBV28
clone size: .
CDR3 DNA: TGTGCCAGCAGTTTATGGGGGGCAACTAATGAAAAACTGTTTTTT
CDR3 protein: CASSLWGATNEKLFF

J gene: TRBJ2-2
D gene: TRBD2
V gene: TRBV9
clone size: few
CDR3 DNA: TGTGCCAGCAGCGTAGATCCTAGCGGGGGGACCGGGGAGCTGTTTTTT
CDR3 protein: CASSVDPSGGTGELFF

J gene: TRBJ1-1
D gene: TRBD1
V gene: TRBV6-1
clone size: .
CDR3 DNA: TGTGCCAGCAGACCAGGGGGCGCTTTGCCCACTGAAGCTTTCTTT
CDR3 protein: CASRPGGALPTEAFF

J gene: TRBJ1-4
D gene: .
V gene: TRBV5-1
clone size: .
CDR3 DNA: TGCGCCAGCAGCTTGGCCGGTGATGGATTCGGCAAACTGTTTTTT
CDR3 protein: CASSLAGDGFGKLFF

J gene: TRBJ1-2
D gene: .
V gene: TRBV5-1
clone size: .
CDR3 DNA: TGCGCCAGCGGGGAACAGGGTGACTTTGGCTACACCTTC
CDR3 protein: CASGEQGDFGYTF

J gene: TRBJ1-1
D gene: .
V gene: TRBV4-1
clone size: .
CDR3 DNA: TGCGCCAGCAGGGGGTCTTTGCTGAACACTGAAGCTTTCTTT
CDR3 protein: CASRGSLLNTEAFF

J gene: TRBJ2-5
D gene: TRBD2
V gene: TRBV11-2
clone size: few
CDR3 DNA: TGTGCCAGCAGCTTAGAAGGATCAGGGAGGGGCGGGGAGACCCAGTACTTC
CDR3 protein: CASSLEGSGRGGETQYF

J gene: TRBJ2-7
D gene: TRBD1
V gene: TRBV19
clone size: few
CDR3 DNA: TGTGCCAGTAGTGCCCGGGACAGGGGCACCTACGAGCAGTACTTC
CDR3 protein: CASSARDRGTYEQYF

J gene: TRBJ1-2
D gene: .
V gene: TRBV12-3/TRBV12-4
clone size: .
CDR3 DNA: TGTGCCACCTCCGGGGGGGGCAGCTATGGCTACACCTTC
CDR3 protein: CATSGGGSYGYTF

J gene: TRBJ2-2
D gene: .
V gene: TRBV5-1
clone size: many
CDR3 DNA: TGCGCCAGCAGCTTGACCACAATTGGGGCTACCGGGGAGCTGTTTTTT
CDR3 protein: CASSLTTIGATGELFF

J gene: TRBJ2-5
D gene: .
V gene: TRBV5-1
clone size: few
CDR3 DNA: TGCGCCAGCAGCTTAGTCGGCTGGTCCGGAGAGACCCAGTACTTC
CDR3 protein: CASSLVGWSGETQYF

J gene: TRBJ2-5
D gene: TRBD2
V gene: TRBV20-1
clone size: few
CDR3 DNA: TGCAGTGCTACCGACCTAGCGGGGGTGGAGACCCAGTACTTC
CDR3 protein: CSATDLAGVETQYF

J gene: TRBJ2-4
D gene: .
V gene: TRBV11-2
clone size: few
CDR3 DNA: TGTGCCAGCAAGGTCGACAACAAAAACATTCAGTACTTC
CDR3 protein: CASKVDNKNIQYF